This T cell receptor (beta chain) was sequenced for a study of tissue T cells after allogeneic stem cell transplantation. This clone was picked up a small number of times. The gene names given are mouse names. The read ends 1 residue early relative to the CDR3; the germline J gene fills the gap. Repertoires were generated with immunoSEQ multiplex PCR, while TCRdb's copy carries only in-frame clones and drops some. The profile shows 6,500 to 8,000 clones, around a third of them singletons. Germline V lookup: CDR1 KGHPV, CDR2 FQNQEV (reference sequence). This CDR3 has 13 amino acids. Trimming took 4 bases from V and 0 from J, leaving 6 bases between them. Regarding time point: mouse harvest day 14 after allogeneic transplant. Each mouse received 10^7 T-cell-depleted marrow cells plus 10^6 splenic CD5+ T cells by tail vein. Tissues came from B6→BALB/c major-mismatch GVHD mice at day 7 or 14.

The receptor was derived from a female BALB/c mouse given C57BL/6 T cells with graft-versus-host disease after an allogeneic hematopoietic cell transplant. The chain joins TRBV26 to TRBJ1-1, with D perhaps matching TRBD1 (5 bases). Sequencing input: skin. The CDR3 loop reads CASSQGPNTEVFF. The part of the CDR3 DNA that was read is TGTGCCAGCAGTCAGGGACCAAACACAGAAGTCTTC.